Listed below are T cell receptor beta chains from one sample, sequenced in a study of T cell changes during pregnancy in multiple sclerosis. Repertoires were generated with immunoSEQ multiplex PCR, while TCRdb's copy carries only in-frame clones and drops some. The sample yields around 70,000 clones, more than 80% seen once. Sequencing used peripheral blood, obtained in the second trimester of pregnancy. All receptors derive from a female donor in good health, enrolled as a control in a pregnancy study. Both conserved end residues are part of each CDR3. The order of the fields is V gene, D gene, CDR3 length, clone size, J gene, CDR3 protein, CDR3 DNA. D genes are given only for firm matches. The size entry is marked missing in some rows and otherwise reads once, few, many or a size class.

TRBV15	TRBD1	15	.	TRBJ2-5	CATDFRTGGQETQYF	TGTGCCACCGACTTTAGGACAGGGGGCCAGGAGACCCAGTACTTC
TRBV6-6	.	11	.	TRBJ1-3	CASSPQGTIYF	TGTGCCAGCAGCCCACAGGGCACCATATATTTT
TRBV18	.	14	.	TRBJ2-5	CASSPPSLQETQYF	TGTGCCAGCTCACCCCCTAGCCTACAAGAGACCCAGTACTTC
TRBV7-9	.	14	.	TRBJ1-1	CASTDTQPRAEAFF	TGTGCCAGCACCGACACCCAACCCCGTGCTGAAGCTTTCTTT
TRBV10-3	.	16	.	TRBJ1-2	CAISEGVVILDYGYTF	TGTGCCATCAGTGAAGGGGTAGTTATCCTCGACTATGGCTACACCTTC
TRBV19	.	14	.	TRBJ1-2	CASSRGGGAYGYTF	TGTGCCAGTAGTAGAGGCGGGGGCGCCTATGGCTACACCTTC
TRBV5-8	TRBD1	14	once	TRBJ2-7	CASSWDRASYEQYF	TGTGCCAGCAGCTGGGACAGGGCCTCCTACGAGCAGTACTTC
TRBV6-6	.	16	.	TRBJ1-6	CASRDRQGSYNSPLHF	TGTGCCAGCAGGGATCGGCAGGGGTCCTATAATTCACCCCTCCACTTT
TRBV4-3	.	17	once	TRBJ1-6	CASSQRTGSSYNSPLHF	TGCGCCAGCAGCCAGCGCACAGGGAGTTCCTATAATTCACCCCTCCACTTT
TRBV4-1	.	14	.	TRBJ1-5	CASSRGGTNQPQHF	TGCGCCAGCAGCCGCGGGGGAACTAATCAGCCCCAGCATTTT
TRBV5-6	.	14	.	TRBJ1-3	CASTRGSSGNTIYF	TGTGCCAGCACCCGGGGAAGCTCTGGAAACACCATATATTTT
TRBV5-5	.	15	once	TRBJ1-6	CASSPTRDINSPLHF	TGTGCCAGCAGCCCTACACGGGATATTAATTCACCCCTCCACTTT
TRBV27	.	12	.	TRBJ2-7	CASSPRGLQQYF	TGTGCCAGCAGTCCCCGAGGACTACAGCAGTACTTC
TRBV27	.	15	.	TRBJ2-7	CASSLVGHRTYEQYF	TGTGCCAGCAGTTTAGTGGGGCACAGGACCTACGAGCAGTACTTC
TRBV30	TRBD1	14	few	TRBJ1-5	CAWSVIQGGQPQHF	TGTGCCTGGAGCGTTATACAGGGGGGGCAGCCCCAGCATTTT
TRBV27	.	14	.	TRBJ1-1	CASSLGTANTEAFF	TGTGCCAGCAGTTTAGGAACAGCGAACACTGAAGCTTTCTTT
TRBV7-2	.	15	.	TRBJ1-2	CASSLATRANYGYTF	TGTGCCAGCAGCTTAGCGACACGAGCTAACTATGGCTACACCTTC
TRBV28	TRBD1	15	.	TRBJ1-5	CASRPGTGETQPQHF	TGTGCCAGCAGGCCTGGGACAGGCGAGACCCAGCCCCAGCATTTT